This TCR beta chain was sequenced in a study of radiotherapy plus CTLA-4 blockade in lung cancer. Assay: immunoSEQ multiplex PCR; the TCRdb copy retains only in-frame clones and omits some. The sample lists tens of thousands of clones, around 79% occurring once. With V trimmed by 3 bases and J by 4 bases, 6 bases remained unmatched. CDR1 is MNHEY and CDR2 is SMNVEV in the germline V gene (reference sequence). The CDR3 extends over 17 amino acids. Sequenced material: peripheral blood, taken from a patient treated with radiotherapy plus ipilimumab. V gene TRBV27 combines with J gene TRBJ2-6, with 10 bases matching TRBD2. The sequence came from a human donor with non-small cell lung cancer whose response to radiotherapy plus ipilimumab could not be evaluated. Some clones in this sample may be carry-over from other donors' samples. Written as DNA, the CDR3 is TGTGCCAGCAGTTTTTGGAGCGGGGGGGAGGGGGCCAACGTCCTGACTTTC. Its translation is CASSFWSGGEGANVLTF.